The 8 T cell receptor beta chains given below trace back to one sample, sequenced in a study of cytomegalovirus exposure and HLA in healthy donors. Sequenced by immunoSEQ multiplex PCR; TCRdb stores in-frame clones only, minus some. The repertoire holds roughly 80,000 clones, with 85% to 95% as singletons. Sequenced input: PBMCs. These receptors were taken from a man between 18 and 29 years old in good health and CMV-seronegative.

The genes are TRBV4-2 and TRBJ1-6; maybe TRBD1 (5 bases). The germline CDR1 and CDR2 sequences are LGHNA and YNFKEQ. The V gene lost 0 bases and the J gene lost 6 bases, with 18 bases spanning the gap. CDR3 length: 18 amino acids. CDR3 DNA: TGTGCCAGCAGCCAAGAACCCCTCCTGGGGGGTTTTAATTCACCCCTCCACTTT. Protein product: CASSQEPLLGGFNSPLHF.

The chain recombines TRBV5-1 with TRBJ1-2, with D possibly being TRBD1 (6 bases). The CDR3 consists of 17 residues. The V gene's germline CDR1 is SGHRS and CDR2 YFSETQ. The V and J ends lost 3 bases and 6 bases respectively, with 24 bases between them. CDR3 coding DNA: TGCGCCAGCAGCTCTGTAATCAGGGGCCGGGGTCTCGATGGCTACACCTTC. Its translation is CASSSVIRGRGLDGYTF.

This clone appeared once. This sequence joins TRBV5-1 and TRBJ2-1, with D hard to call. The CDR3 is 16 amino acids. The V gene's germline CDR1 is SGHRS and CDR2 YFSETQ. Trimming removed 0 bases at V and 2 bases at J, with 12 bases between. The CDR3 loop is CASSLGNSRTYNEQFF. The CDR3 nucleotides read TGCGCCAGCAGCTTGGGGAATAGCCGGACCTACAATGAGCAGTTCTTC.

The CDR3 spells CASSSRQGDPGNTIYF. The CDR3 coding sequence is TGTGCCAGCAGCTCCCGACAGGGGGACCCTGGAAACACCATATATTTT. The J gene is TRBJ1-3, the V gene TRBV11-3, with 9 positions matching TRBD1. CDR1 is SGHNT and CDR2 is YENEEA in the germline V gene. The J segment lost 2 bases and the V segment lost 4 bases, leaving 6 bases of the junction unmatched. The CDR3 contains 16 residues. The variable domain in full, completed from reference TRBV11-3 and TRBJ1-3, reads EAGVVQSPRYKIIEKKQPVAFWCNPISGHNTLYWYLQNLGQGPELLIRYENEEAVDDSQLPKDRFSAERLKGVDSTLKIQPAELGDSAVYLCASSSRQGDPGNTIYFGEGSWLTVV.

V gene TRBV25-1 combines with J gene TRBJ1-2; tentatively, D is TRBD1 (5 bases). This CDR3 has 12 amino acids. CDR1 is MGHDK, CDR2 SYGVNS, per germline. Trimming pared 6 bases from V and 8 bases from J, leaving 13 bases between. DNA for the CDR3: TGTGCCAGCAGACAACTGGGGCAGGGCTACACCTTC. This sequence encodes CASRQLGQGYTF.

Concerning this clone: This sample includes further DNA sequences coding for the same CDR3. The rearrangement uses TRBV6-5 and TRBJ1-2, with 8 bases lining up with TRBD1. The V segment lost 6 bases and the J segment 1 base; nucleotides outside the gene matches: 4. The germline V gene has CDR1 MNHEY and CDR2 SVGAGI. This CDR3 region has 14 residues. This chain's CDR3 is CASRRQGSNYGYTF. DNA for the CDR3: TGTGCCAGCAGACGACAGGGGAGTAACTATGGCTACACCTTC.

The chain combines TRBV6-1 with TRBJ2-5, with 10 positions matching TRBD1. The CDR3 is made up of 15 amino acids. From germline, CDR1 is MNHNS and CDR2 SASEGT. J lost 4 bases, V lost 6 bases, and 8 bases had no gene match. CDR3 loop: CASRSTGGRRETQYF. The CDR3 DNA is TGTGCCAGCAGATCGACAGGGGGCAGGAGAGAGACCCAGTACTTC.

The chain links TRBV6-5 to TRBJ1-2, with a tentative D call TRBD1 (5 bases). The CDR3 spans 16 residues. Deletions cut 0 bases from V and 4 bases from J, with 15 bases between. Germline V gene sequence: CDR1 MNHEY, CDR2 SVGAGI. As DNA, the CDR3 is TGTGCCAGCAGTTACTCGGGGGGAGCGGTGTTCTATGGCTACACCTTC. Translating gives CASSYSGGAVFYGYTF.